These T cell receptor beta chains were read from a single sample in a study of T cells in Graves' hyperthyroidism and ophthalmopathy. TCRdb recomputed calls from the multiplex PCR reads with MiXCR, one row per CDR3 protein. The profile shows approximately 590,000 distinct CDR3 sequences, approximately 14% of them singletons. Sequencing was done on a sample of blood. The origin of the receptors is a woman in her 30s with Graves' hyperthyroidism. CDR3s include the opening cysteine and the closing phenylalanine or tryptophan. The D gene is left open where the match is weak. Part of the rows lack a size; the others show once, few, many or a class for expanded clones.

>TRBJ1-5|-|TRBV29-1|few
CSVKDPGNQPQHF
TGCAGCGTAAAGGACCCGGGCAATCAGCCCCAGCATTTT
>TRBJ1-1|TRBD1|TRBV12-5|few
CASGFMDRLNTEAFF
TGTGCTAGTGGTTTTATGGACAGGTTGAACACTGAAGCTTTCTTT
>TRBJ1-4|TRBD1|TRBV28|many
CASSSPGQINEKLFF
TGTGCCAGCAGCTCTCCGGGACAGATAAATGAAAAACTGTTTTTT
>TRBJ2-5|-|TRBV3-1|-
CASRTLGLQETQYF
TGTGCCAGCAGAACACTAGGACTTCAAGAGACCCAGTACTTC
>TRBJ1-2|-|TRBV18|many
CASSPRGEGYTF
TGTGCCAGCTCACCGCGGGGTGAAGGCTACACCTTC
>TRBJ1-1|-|TRBV19|-
CASSARMRENTEAFF
TGTGCCAGTAGTGCGAGGATGAGGGAGAACACTGAAGCTTTCTTT
>TRBJ2-5|TRBD2|TRBV29-1|many
CSVRRELETQYF
TGCAGCGTTCGGCGGGAGTTAGAGACCCAGTACTTC
>TRBJ2-1|TRBD1|TRBV7-9|-
CVSSRRDREGNEQFF
TGTGTCAGCAGCCGCCGGGACAGGGAAGGCAATGAGCAGTTCTTC
>TRBJ1-1|-|TRBV12-3/TRBV12-4|many
CASSLVEGSTEAFF
TGTGCCAGCAGTTTAGTGGAGGGCAGCACTGAAGCTTTCTTT
>TRBJ2-1|-|TRBV14|few
CASSPFRGTHNEQFF
TGTGCCAGCAGCCCCTTTCGAGGAACCCACAATGAGCAGTTCTTC
>TRBJ1-1|-|TRBV7-9|-
CASSPRQDEAFF
TGTGCCAGCAGCCCCCGACAGGATGAAGCTTTCTTT
>TRBJ2-3|-|TRBV2|many
CASLFLVKSTDTQYF
TGTGCCAGTTTGTTTCTGGTCAAATCCACAGATACGCAGTATTTT
>TRBJ2-7|-|TRBV7-9|many
CASSSPVTAYEQYF
TGTGCCAGCAGCTCCCCGGTGACAGCTTACGAGCAGTACTTC
>TRBJ2-5|-|TRBV7-8|many
CASSLGSGAYQETQYF
TGTGCCAGCAGCTTAGGTTCGGGGGCGTACCAAGAGACCCAGTACTTC
>TRBJ2-7|-|TRBV7-2|many
CASSLAATSYEQYF
TGTGCCAGCAGCTTAGCCGCCACTTCCTACGAGCAGTACTTC
>TRBJ1-1|-|TRBV11-3|-
CASSSKDIPTEAFF
TGTGCCAGTAGTAGCAAGGACATTCCCACTGAAGCTTTCTTT
>TRBJ1-5|-|TRBV4-3|few
CASSQSIGGAVGQPQHF
TGCGCCAGCAGCCAATCTATTGGGGGCGCAGTGGGTCAGCCCCAGCATTTT
>TRBJ2-7|TRBD2|TRBV18|few
CASSPRIGTSGGYEQYF
TGTGCCAGCTCACCTCGTATTGGGACTAGCGGGGGCTACGAGCAGTACTTC
>TRBJ1-6|-|TRBV7-2|few
CASSLGLGGVSPLHF
TGTGCCAGCAGCTTAGGTCTTGGAGGGGTTTCACCCCTCCACTTT
>TRBJ2-4|TRBD1|TRBV2|few
CASRDRGPGNIQYF
TGTGCCAGCAGAGACAGGGGGCCTGGAAACATTCAGTACTTC
>TRBJ2-7|-|TRBV30|-
CAWSVRGSQGEQYF
TGTGCCTGGAGTGTACGTGGGAGCCAGGGTGAGCAGTACTTC
>TRBJ1-4|TRBD1|TRBV5-5|many
CASRQTGAGEKLFF
TGTGCCAGCAGACAAACAGGGGCGGGCGAAAAACTGTTTTTT
>TRBJ2-7|TRBD2|TRBV5-6|few
CASSFLAGARVGEQYF
TGTGCCAGCAGCTTTCTAGCGGGGGCTAGGGTAGGGGAGCAGTACTTC
>TRBJ1-2|TRBD1|TRBV12-3/TRBV12-4|-
CASSTDRGFRYGYTF
TGTGCCAGCAGTACCGACAGGGGGTTTCGCTATGGCTACACCTTC
>TRBJ2-1|-|TRBV12-3/TRBV12-4|many
CASSFVRRQGGNEQFF
TGTGCCAGCAGTTTCGTTCGTCGGCAGGGGGGCAATGAGCAGTTCTTC
>TRBJ1-1|-|TRBV27|few
CASSPKQGNTEAFF
TGTGCCAGCAGTCCGAAACAGGGGAACACTGAAGCTTTCTTT
>TRBJ1-1|-|TRBV6-1|-
CASRQGTTVAGAFF
TGTGCCAGCAGGCAAGGGACGACCGTAGCTGGGGCTTTCTTT
>TRBJ2-1|-|TRBV6-5|-
CASSYPPVGPVGKFF
TGTGCCAGCAGTTACCCCCCCGTGGGCCCGGTAGGTAAGTTCTTC
>TRBJ1-2|-|TRBV5-1|few
CASSLAQDGYTF
TGCGCCAGCAGCTTGGCACAGGATGGCTACACCTTC
>TRBJ2-7|TRBD2|TRBV27|-
CASSSGLAGSSEQYF
TGTGCCAGCAGTTCCGGACTAGCGGGATCCTCCGAGCAGTACTTC
>TRBJ2-5|-|TRBV20-1|-
CSARAGTNQETQYF
TGCAGTGCTAGAGCCGGGACAAACCAAGAGACCCAGTACTTC
>TRBJ1-5|-|TRBV5-8|many
CASSLAQPQHF
TGTGCCAGCAGCTTGGCTCAGCCCCAGCATTTT
>TRBJ1-4|-|TRBV5-1|few
CASSLRPGVANEKLFF
TGCGCCAGCAGCTTGCGTCCAGGGGTAGCTAATGAAAAACTGTTTTTT
>TRBJ2-2|TRBD2|TRBV9|many
CASSEGLAGRELFF
TGTGCCAGCAGCGAGGGACTAGCGGGAAGGGAGCTGTTTTTT
>TRBJ2-7|-|TRBV10-3|-
CAISDGGRGEQYF
TGTGCCATCAGTGATGGGGGACGAGGCGAGCAGTACTTC